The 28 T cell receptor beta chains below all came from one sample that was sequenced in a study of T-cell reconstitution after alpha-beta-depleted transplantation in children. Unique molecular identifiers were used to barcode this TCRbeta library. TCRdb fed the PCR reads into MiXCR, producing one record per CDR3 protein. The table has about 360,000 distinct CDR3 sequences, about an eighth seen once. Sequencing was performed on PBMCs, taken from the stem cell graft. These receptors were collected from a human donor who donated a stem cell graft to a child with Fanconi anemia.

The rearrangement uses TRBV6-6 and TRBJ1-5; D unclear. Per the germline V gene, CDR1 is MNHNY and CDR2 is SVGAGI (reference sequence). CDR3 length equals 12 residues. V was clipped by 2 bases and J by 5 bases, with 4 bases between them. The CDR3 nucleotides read TGTGCCAGCAGTTACGGATATCAGCCCCAGCATTTT. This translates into CASSYGYQPQHF.

The CDR3: CASSQDLDSEAFF. CDR3 coding DNA: TGTGCCAGCAGCCAAGATCTGGACAGTGAAGCTTTCTTT. This rearrangement joins TRBV14 to TRBJ1-1; the D gene is possibly TRBD1 (6 bases). In germline, CDR1 is SGHDN, CDR2 FVKESK. This CDR3 contains 13 residues. The V and J ends lost 0 bases and 7 bases respectively, with 9 bases between them.

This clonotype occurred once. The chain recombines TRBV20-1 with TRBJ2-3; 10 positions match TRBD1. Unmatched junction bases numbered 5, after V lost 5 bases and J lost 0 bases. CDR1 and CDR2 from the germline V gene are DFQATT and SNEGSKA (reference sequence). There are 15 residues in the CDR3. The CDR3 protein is CSAVGGQGSTDTQYF. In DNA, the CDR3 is TGCAGTGCTGTGGGGGGACAGGGGAGCACAGATACGCAGTATTTT.

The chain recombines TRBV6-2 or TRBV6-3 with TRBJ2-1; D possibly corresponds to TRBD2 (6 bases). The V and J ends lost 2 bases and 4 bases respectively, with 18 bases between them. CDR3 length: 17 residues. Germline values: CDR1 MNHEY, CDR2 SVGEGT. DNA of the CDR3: TGTGCCAGCAGTTACCCCCTGGGGGAGGACCTTTACAATGAGCAGTTCTTC. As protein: CASSYPLGEDLYNEQFF.

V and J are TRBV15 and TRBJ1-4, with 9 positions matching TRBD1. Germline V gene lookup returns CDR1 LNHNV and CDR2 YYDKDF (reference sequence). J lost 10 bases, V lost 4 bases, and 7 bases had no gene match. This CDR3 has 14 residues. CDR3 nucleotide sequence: TGTGCCACCAGCATGGGACAGGGTAGTACAAAACTGTTTTTT. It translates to CATSMGQGSTKLFF.

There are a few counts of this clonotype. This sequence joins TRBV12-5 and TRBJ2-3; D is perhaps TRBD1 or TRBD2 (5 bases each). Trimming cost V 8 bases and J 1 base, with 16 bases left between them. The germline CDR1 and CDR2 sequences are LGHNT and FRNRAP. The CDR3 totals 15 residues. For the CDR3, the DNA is TGTGCTAGTAGCGGTGGGGGATGGGGCACAGATACGCAGTATTTT. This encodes CASSGGGWGTDTQYF.

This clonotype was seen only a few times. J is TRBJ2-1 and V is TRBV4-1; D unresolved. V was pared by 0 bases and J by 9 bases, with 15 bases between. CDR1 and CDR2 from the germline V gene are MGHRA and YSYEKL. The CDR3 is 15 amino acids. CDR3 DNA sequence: TGCGCCAGCAGCCAAGAGTCCGGTAACGTAGGTGAGCAGTTCTTC. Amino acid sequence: CASSQESGNVGEQFF.

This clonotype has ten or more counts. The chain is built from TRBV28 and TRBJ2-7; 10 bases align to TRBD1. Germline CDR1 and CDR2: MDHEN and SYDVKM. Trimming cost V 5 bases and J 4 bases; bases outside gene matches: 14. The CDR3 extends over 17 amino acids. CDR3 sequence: CASSPKTGTGEGYEQYF. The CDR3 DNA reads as TGTGCCAGCAGTCCCAAAACCGGGACAGGGGAAGGATACGAGCAGTACTTC.

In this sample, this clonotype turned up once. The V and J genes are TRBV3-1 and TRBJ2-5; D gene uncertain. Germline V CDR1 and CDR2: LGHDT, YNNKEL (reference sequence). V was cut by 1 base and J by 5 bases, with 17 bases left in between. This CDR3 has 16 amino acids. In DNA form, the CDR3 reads TGTGCCAGCAGCCAAGGGGTGGGCGGCGCGGAGGAGACCCAGTACTTC. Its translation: CASSQGVGGAEETQYF.

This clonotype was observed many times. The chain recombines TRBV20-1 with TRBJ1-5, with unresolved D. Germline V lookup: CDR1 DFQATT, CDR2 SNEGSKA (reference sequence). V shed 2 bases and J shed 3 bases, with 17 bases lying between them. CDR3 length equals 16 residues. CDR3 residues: CSARRVGSLPNQPQHF. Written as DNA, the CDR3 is TGCAGTGCTAGAAGGGTAGGCAGCCTTCCCAATCAGCCCCAGCATTTT.

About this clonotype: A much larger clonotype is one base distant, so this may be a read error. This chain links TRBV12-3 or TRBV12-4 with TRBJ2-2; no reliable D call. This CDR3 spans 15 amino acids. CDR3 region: CGSSHRSTNTGELFF. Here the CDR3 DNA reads TGTGGCAGCAGTCACAGATCGACGAACACCGGGGAGCTGTTTTTT.

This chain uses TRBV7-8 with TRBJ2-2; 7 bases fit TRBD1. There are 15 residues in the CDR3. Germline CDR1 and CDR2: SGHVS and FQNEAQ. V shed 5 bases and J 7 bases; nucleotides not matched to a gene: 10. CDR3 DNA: TGTGCCAGCAGCCTCGACAGGGCTTACGACGGGGAGCTGTTTTTT. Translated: CASSLDRAYDGELFF. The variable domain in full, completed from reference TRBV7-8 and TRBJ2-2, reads GAGVSQSPRYKVAKRGQDVALRCDPISGHVSLFWYQQALGQGPEFLTYFQNEAQLDKSGLPSDRFFAERPEGSVSTLKIQRTQQEDSAVYLCASSLDRAYDGELFFGEGSRLTVL.

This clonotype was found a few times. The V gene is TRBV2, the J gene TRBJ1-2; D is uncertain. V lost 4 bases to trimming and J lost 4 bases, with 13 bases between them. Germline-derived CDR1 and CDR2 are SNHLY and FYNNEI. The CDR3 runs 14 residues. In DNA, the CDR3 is TGTGCCAGCAGTGTGGAGACAACAATCTATGGCTACACCTTC. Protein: CASSVETTIYGYTF. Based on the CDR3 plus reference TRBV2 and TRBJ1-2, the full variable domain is EPEVTQTPSHQVTQMGQEVILRCVPISNHLYFYWYRQILGQKVEFLVSFYNNEISEKSEIFDDQFSVERPDGSNFTLKIRSTKLEDSAMYFCASSVETTIYGYTFGSGTRLTVV.

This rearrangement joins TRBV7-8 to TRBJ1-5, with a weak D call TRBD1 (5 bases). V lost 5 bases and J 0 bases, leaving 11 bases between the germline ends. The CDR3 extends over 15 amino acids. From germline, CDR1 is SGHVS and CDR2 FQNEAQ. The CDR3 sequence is CASSVDSYSNQPQHF. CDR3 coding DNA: TGTGCCAGCAGCGTAGACAGCTATAGCAATCAGCCCCAGCATTTT.

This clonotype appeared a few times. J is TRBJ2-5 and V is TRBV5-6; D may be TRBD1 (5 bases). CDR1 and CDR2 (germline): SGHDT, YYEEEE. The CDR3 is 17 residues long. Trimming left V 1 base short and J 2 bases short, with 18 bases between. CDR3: CASSLSMPTAIQETQYF. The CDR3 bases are TGTGCCAGCAGCTTGTCCATGCCGACAGCAATTCAAGAGACCCAGTACTTC.

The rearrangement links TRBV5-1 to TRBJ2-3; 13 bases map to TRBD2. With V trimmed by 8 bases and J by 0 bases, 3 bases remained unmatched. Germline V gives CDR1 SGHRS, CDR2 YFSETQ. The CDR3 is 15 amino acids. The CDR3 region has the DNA TGCGCCAGTGCGACTAGCGGGGGGAGCACAGATACGCAGTATTTT. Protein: CASATSGGSTDTQYF.

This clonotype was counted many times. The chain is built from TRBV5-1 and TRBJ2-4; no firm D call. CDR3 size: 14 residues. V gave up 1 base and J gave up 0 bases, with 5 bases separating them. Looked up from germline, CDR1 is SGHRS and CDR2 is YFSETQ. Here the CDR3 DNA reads TGCGCCAGCAGCTTGACAGTAGCCAAAAACATTCAGTACTTC. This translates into CASSLTVAKNIQYF.

The CDR3 sequence: CASSLVRAHEQFF. For the CDR3, the DNA is TGTGCCAGCAGCTTAGTTAGGGCCCATGAGCAGTTCTTC. The V call is TRBV11-2, the J call TRBJ2-1; D gene ambiguous. This CDR3 comprises 13 residues. Germline lookup yields CDR1 SGHAT and CDR2 FQNNGV. Trimming shortened V by 1 base and J by 8 bases, and 9 bases separated the two germline ends. Drawing the rest from reference TRBV11-2 and TRBJ2-1, the complete variable domain is EAGVAQSPRYKIIEKRQSVAFWCNPISGHATLYWYQQILGQGPKLLIQFQNNGVVDDSQLPKDRFSAERLKGVDSTLKIQPAKLEDSAVYLCASSLVRAHEQFFGPGTRLTVL.

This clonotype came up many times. The CDR3 DNA reads TGTGCCAGCGGGACAGGACCCAATGAGCAGTTCTTC. This translates into CASGTGPNEQFF. This chain connects TRBV12-3 or TRBV12-4 to TRBJ2-1, with 8 bases lining up with TRBD1. The CDR3 has 12 residues. V was pared by 8 bases and J by 6 bases, with 3 bases of the junction left unmatched.

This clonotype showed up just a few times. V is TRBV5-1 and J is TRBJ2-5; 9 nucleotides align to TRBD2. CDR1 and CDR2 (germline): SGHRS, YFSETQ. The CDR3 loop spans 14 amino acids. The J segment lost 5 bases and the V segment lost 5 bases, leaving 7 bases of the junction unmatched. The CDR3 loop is CASSGSSGAETQYF. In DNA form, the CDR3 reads TGCGCCAGCAGTGGGTCTAGCGGGGCGGAGACCCAGTACTTC.

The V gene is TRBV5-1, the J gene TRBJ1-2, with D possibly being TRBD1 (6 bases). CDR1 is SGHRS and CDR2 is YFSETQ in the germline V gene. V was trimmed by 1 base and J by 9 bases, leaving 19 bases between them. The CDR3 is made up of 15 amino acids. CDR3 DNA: TGCGCCAGCAGCTTGAATGGCGGTCAGGGGTGGAGCTACACCTTC. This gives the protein CASSLNGGQGWSYTF.

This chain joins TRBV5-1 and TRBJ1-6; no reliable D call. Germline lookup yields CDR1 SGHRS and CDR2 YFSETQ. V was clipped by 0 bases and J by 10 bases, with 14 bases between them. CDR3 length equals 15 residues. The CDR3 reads CASSLASQRISPLHF. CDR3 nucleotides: TGCGCCAGCAGCTTGGCATCACAGAGGATATCACCCCTCCACTTT. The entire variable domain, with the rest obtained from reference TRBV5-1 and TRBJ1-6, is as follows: KAGVTQTPRYLIKTRGQQVTLSCSPISGHRSVSWYQQTPGQGLQFLFEYFSETQRNKGNFPGRFSGRQFSNSRSEMNVSTLELGDSALYLCASSLASQRISPLHFGNGTRLTVT.

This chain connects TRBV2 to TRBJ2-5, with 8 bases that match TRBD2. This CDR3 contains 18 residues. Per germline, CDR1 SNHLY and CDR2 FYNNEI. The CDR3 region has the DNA TGTACCATCTGTTTATTCTCCTTTAGGGAGCGGGGGTACGAGACCCAGTACTTC. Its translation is CTICLFSFRERGYETQYF.

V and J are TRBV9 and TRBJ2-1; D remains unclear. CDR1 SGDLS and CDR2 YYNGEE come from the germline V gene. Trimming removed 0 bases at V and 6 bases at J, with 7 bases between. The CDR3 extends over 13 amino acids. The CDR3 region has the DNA TGTGCCAGCAGCGTAGATTCTCGCAATGAGCAGTTCTTC. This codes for CASSVDSRNEQFF.

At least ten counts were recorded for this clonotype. CDR3 residues: CASSLSAKTQYF. The CDR3 nucleotides read TGTGCCAGCAGCTTGTCAGCAAAGACCCAGTACTTC. The chain uses TRBV11-2 and TRBJ2-5; no clear D. The germline V gene has CDR1 SGHAT and CDR2 FQNNGV. The germline V and J ends were trimmed by 3 bases and 6 bases, with 8 bases remaining between them. The CDR3 sequence is 12 residues long. Full variable domain (missing parts from reference TRBV11-2 and TRBJ2-5): EAGVAQSPRYKIIEKRQSVAFWCNPISGHATLYWYQQILGQGPKLLIQFQNNGVVDDSQLPKDRFSAERLKGVDSTLKIQPAKLEDSAVYLCASSLSAKTQYFGPGTRLLVL.

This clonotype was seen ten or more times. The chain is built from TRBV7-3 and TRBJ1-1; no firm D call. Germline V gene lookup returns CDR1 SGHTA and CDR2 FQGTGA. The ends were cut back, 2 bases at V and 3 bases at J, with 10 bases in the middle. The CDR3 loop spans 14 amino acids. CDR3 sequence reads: CASSLQASDTEAFF. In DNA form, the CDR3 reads TGTGCCAGCAGCTTACAGGCAAGTGACACTGAAGCTTTCTTT. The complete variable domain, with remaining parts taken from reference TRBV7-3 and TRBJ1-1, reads GAGVSQTPSNKVTEKGKYVELRCDPISGHTALYWYRQSLGQGPEFLIYFQGTGAADDSGLPNDRFFAVRPEGSVSTLKIQRTERGDSAVYLCASSLQASDTEAFFGQGTRLTVV.

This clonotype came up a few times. In DNA form, the CDR3 reads TGCAGTGCCGAACTGGGGGGCTATGGCTACACCTTC. This gives the protein CSAELGGYGYTF. This sequence joins TRBV20-1 and TRBJ1-2; D is possibly TRBD1 (5 bases). Germline V gene lookup returns CDR1 DFQATT and CDR2 SNEGSKA (reference sequence). The CDR3 runs to 12 residues. V lost 6 bases and J 4 bases, leaving 12 bases between the germline ends.

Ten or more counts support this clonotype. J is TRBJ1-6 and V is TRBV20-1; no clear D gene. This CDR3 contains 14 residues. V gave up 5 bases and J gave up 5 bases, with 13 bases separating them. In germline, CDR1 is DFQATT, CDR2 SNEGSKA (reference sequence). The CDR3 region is CSASAGINNSPLHF. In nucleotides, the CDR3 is TGCAGTGCTTCGGCTGGGATTAATAATTCACCCCTCCACTTT.